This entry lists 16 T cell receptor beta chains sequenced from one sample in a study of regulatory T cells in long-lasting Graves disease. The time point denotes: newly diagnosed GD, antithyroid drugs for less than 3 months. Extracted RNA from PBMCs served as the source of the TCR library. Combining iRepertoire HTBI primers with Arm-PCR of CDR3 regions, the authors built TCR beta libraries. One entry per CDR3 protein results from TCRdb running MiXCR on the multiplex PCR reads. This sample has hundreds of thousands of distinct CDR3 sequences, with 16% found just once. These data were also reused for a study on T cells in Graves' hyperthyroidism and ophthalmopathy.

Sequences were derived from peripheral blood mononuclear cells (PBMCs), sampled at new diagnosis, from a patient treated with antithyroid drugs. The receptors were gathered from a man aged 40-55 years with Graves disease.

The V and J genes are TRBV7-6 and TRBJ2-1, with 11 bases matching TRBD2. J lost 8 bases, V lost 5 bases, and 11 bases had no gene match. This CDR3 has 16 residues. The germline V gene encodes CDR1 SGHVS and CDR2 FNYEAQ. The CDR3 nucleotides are TGTGCCAGCAGCGTTAATAGCGGGGGGGCCGGTCATGAGCAGTTCTTC. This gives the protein CASSVNSGGAGHEQFF.

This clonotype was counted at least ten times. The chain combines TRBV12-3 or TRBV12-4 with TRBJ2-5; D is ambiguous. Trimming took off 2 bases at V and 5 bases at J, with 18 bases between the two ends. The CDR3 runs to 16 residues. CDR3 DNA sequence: TGTGCCAGCAGTTTAAGGTCGTCTCCCGGTGGGGAGACCCAGTACTTC. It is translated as CASSLRSSPGGETQYF.

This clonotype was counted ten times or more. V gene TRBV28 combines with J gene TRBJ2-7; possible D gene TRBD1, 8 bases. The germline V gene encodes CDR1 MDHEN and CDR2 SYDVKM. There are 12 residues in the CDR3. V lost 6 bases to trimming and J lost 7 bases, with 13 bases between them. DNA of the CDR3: TGTGCCAGCAGGGAACAGGGGGGGGAGCAGTACTTC. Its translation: CASREQGGEQYF.

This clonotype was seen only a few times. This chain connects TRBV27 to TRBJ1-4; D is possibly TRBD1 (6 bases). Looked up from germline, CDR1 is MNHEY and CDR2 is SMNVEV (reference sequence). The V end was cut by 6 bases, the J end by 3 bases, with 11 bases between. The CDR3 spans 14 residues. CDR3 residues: CASRLQGSNEKLFF. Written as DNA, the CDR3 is TGTGCCAGCAGGTTACAGGGATCTAATGAAAAACTGTTTTTT. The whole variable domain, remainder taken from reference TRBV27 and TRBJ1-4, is EAQVTQNPRYLITVTGKKLTVTCSQNMNHEYMSWYRQDPGLGLRQIYYSMNVEVTDKGDVPEGYKVSRKEKRNFPLILESPSPNQTSLYFCASRLQGSNEKLFFGSGTQLSVL.

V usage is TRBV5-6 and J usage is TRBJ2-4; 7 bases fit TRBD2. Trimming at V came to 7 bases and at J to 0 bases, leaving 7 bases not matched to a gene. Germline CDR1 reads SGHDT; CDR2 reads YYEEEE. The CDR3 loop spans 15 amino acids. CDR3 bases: TGTGCCAGCGGGGGGGGACCGCTAGCCAAAAACATTCAGTACTTC. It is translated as CASGGGPLAKNIQYF. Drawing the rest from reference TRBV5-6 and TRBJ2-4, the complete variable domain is DAGVTQSPTHLIKTRGQQVTLRCSPKSGHDTVSWYQQALGQGPQFIFQYYEEEERQRGNFPDRFSGHQFPNYSSELNVNALLLGDSALYLCASGGGPLAKNIQYFGAGTRLSVL.

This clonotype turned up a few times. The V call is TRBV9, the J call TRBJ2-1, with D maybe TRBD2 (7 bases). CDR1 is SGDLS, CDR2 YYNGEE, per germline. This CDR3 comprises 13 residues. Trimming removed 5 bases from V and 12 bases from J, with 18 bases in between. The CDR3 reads CASSGGGAQGQFF. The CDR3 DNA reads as TGTGCCAGCAGTGGGGGGGGGGCTCAAGGGCAGTTCTTC.

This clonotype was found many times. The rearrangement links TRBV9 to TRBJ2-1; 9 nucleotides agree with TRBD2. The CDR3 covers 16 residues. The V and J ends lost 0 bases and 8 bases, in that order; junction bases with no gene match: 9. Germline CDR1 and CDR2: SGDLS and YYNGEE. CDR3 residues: CASSVGGGGARDEQFF. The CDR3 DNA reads TGTGCCAGCAGCGTAGGGGGCGGGGGGGCCAGGGATGAGCAGTTCTTC.

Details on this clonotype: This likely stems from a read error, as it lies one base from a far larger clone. The CDR3 sequence: CASSFRQVRLNEQYF. DNA of the CDR3: TGTGCCAGCAGCTTTCGACAGGTCCGGTTGAATGAGCAGTACTTC. V is TRBV5-6 and J is TRBJ2-7; tentatively, D is TRBD1 (6 bases). This CDR3 region has 15 residues. CDR1 is SGHDT and CDR2 is YYEEEE in the germline V gene. The ends were cut back, 2 bases at V and 7 bases at J, with 19 bases in the middle.

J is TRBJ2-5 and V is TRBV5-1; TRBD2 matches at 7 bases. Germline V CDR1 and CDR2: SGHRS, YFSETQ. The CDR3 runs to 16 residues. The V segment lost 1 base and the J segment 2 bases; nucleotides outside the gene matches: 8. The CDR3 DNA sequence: TGCGCCAGCAGCTTGAATGTAGGGCGGGGGCAAGAGACCCAGTACTTC. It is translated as CASSLNVGRGQETQYF.

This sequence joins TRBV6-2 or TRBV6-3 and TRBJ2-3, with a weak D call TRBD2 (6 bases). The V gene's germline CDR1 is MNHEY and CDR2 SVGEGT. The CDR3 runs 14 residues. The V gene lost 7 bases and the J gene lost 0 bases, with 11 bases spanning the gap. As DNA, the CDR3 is TGTGCCAGCATGGCGGGGTTTAGCACAGATACGCAGTATTTT. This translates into CASMAGFSTDTQYF.

DNA of the CDR3: TGTGCCACCAGCAGAGAGTGGTCCAGGGTGGGCGCCCGGGGAACAGATACGCAGTATTTT. It translates to CATSREWSRVGARGTDTQYF. The rearrangement joins TRBV15 to TRBJ2-3; D possibly uses TRBD1 or TRBD2 (5 bases each). The ends were cut back, 0 bases at V and 3 bases at J, with 25 bases in the middle. This CDR3 spans 20 amino acids. Germline CDR1 and CDR2: LNHNV and YYDKDF (reference sequence). The variable domain in full, completed from reference TRBV15 and TRBJ2-3, reads DAMVIQNPRYQVTQFGKPVTLSCSQTLNHNVMYWYQQKSSQAPKLLFHYYDKDFNNEADTPDNFQSRRPNTSFCFLDIRSPGLGDTAMYLCATSREWSRVGARGTDTQYFGPGTRLTVL.

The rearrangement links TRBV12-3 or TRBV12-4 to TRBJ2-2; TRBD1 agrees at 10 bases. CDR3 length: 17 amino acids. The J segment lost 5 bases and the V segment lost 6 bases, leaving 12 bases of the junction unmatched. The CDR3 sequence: CASRSGTGAIQTGELFF. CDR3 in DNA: TGTGCCAGCAGATCCGGGACAGGGGCAATACAAACCGGGGAGCTGTTTTTT.

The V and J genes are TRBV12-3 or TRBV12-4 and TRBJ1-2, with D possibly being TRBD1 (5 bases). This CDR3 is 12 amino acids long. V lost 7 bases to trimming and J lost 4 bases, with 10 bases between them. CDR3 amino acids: CASTQGIYGYTF. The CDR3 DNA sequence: TGTGCCAGCACCCAGGGAATCTATGGCTACACCTTC.

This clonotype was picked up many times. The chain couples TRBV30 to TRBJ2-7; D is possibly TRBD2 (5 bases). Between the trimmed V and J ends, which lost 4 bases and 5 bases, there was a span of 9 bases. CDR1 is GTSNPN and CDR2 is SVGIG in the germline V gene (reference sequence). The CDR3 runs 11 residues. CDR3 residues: CAWTRGNEQYF. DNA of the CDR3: TGTGCCTGGACACGGGGTAACGAGCAGTACTTC.

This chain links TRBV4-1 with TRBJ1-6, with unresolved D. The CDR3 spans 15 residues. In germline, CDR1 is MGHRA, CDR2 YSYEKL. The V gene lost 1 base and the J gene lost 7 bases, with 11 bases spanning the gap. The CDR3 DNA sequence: TGCGCCAGCAGCCAAGGAGCCTCGGTAAATTCACCCCTCCACTTT. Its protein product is CASSQGASVNSPLHF.

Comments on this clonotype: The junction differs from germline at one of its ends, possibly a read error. In nucleotides, the CDR3 is TGTGCCAGCAGTGGAAGGGCGTGGGAGACTCAGTACTTC. Residues: CASSGRAWETQYF. The rearrangement uses TRBV6-1 and TRBJ2-5, with D possibly TRBD2 on 5 matching bases. The CDR3 has 13 amino acids. Germline lookup yields CDR1 MNHNS and CDR2 SASEGT.